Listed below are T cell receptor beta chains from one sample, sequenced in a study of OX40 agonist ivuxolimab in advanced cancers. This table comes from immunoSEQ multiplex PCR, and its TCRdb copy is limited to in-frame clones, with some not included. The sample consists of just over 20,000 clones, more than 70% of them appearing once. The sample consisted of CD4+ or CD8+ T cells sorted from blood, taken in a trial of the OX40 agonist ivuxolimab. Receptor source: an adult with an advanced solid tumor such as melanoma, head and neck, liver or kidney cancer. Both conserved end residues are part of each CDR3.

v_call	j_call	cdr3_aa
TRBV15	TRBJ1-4	CATSRAFGEGDSWEKLFF
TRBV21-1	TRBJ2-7	CASSKMGGGGDPYEQYF
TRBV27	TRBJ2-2	CASSLYSLEGTGELFF
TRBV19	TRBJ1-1	CASSRWAWDEAFF
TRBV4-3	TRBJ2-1	CASSQDYVYNEQFF
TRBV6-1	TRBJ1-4	CASSVTGQPATNEKLFF
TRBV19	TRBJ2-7	CASSIRGEQYF
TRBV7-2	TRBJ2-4	CASSLDYRGKNIQYF
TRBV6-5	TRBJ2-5	CASSYPVGETQYF
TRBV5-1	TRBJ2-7	CASTLVGDEQYF
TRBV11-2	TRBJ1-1	CASSLGTGTGGAFF
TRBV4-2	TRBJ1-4	CASSQPWEGDVDEKLFF
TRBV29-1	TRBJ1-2	CSVVSGDDYGYTF
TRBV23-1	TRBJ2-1	CASTEGGRSYNEQFF
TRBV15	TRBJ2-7	CATSRDQGTHYEQYF
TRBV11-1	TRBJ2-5	CASRPGRASIFQETQYF
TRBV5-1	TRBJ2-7	CASSLEAGDPAYEQYF
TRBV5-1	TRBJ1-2	CASSLVGRATGNYGYTF
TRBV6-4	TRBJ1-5	CASSQTADSNQPQHF
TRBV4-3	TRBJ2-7	CASSQDRDGREQYF
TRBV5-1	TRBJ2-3	CASSLGRGTDTQYF
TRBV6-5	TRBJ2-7	CASSLGLTPYEQYF
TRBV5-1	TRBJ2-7	CASGGLPYEQYF
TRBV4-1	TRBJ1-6	CASSQGDRYSPLHF
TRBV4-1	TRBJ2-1	CASSLAGPYNEQFF
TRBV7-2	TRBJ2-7	CASSTPIVGTGVSYEQYF
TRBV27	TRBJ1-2	CASSEDGYGYTF
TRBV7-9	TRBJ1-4	CASSRTGGNEKLFF
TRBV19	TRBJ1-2	CASSLGQGYGYTF
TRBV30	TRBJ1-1	CAWTTGVDTEAFF
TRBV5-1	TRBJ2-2	CASSPRQGLGTGELFF
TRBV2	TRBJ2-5	CASSFETQYF
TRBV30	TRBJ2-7	CAWRVGRSPYEQYF
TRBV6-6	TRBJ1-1	CASSSPDRYTEAFF
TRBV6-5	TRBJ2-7	CASSYLAGGLTYEQYF
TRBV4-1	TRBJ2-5	CASSQGTSGQETQYF
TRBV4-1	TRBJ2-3	CASSQGVTGVTDTQYF
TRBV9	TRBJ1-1	CASSVMPGSEAFF
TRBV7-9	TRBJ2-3	CASSPPKSKGDTQYF
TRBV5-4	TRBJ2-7	CASSLGGQGYEQYF
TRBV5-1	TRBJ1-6	CASSSSVVGYESPLHF
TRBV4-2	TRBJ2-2	CASSFSGSSGGELFF
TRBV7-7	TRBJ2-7	CASSVDRDNYEQYF
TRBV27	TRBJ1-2	CATAVLHRVFTYGYTF
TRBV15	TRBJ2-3	CATSRDSGGADTQYF
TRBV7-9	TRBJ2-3	CASSLGVSGTDTQYF
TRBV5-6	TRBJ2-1	CASSLTGQGGIYNEQFF
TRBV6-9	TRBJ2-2	CASRTSGGAGELFF
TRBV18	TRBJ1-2	CASSPTGEASPPYGYTF
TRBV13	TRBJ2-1	CASSLGRNEQFF
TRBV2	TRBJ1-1	CASSEGGRNTEAFF